This T cell receptor beta chain was identified in a study of T cell repertoires in cytomegalovirus infection. CDR3 length equals 14 residues. Trimming removed 5 bases from V and 8 bases from J; junction bases left unmatched: 10. Per the germline V gene, CDR1 is SEHNR and CDR2 is FQNEAQ (reference sequence). TCRdb reanalysed the reads using MiXCR and keeps one entry per CDR3 protein. The repertoire holds some 180,000 distinct CDR3 sequences, with roughly 15% as singletons. The sequenced sample was CD8+ T cells from PBMCs. The chain couples TRBV7-9 to TRBJ1-2; 8 nucleotides match TRBD1. The sequence derives from a human donor in good health (CMV status not recorded). Some clones in this sample may be carry-over from other donors' samples. CDR3 nucleotide sequence: TGTGCCAGCAGCGACTCAGGACAGGGTGGGGGCTACACCTTC. Translation: CASSDSGQGGGYTF.